The 3 T cell receptor beta chains presented below share a single source sample, sequenced in a study of cytomegalovirus exposure and HLA in healthy donors. The PCR employed 60 Vbeta primers together with 13 Jbeta primers. TCRdb keeps only in-frame clones here, not all; method: immunoSEQ multiplex PCR. Here the sample spans some 150,000 clones, about 65% being singletons. The sequenced sample consisted of PBMCs. The receptors were sampled from a woman between 25 and 40 years old in good health and CMV-seronegative.

This sequence joins TRBV19 and TRBJ2-2; 10 nucleotides agree with TRBD2. Trimming took 6 bases from V and 6 from J; bases not matched to a gene: 7. The CDR3 consists of 15 residues. Germline V lookup: CDR1 LNHDA, CDR2 SQIVND (reference sequence). CDR3 sequence: CASSTSGLASGELFF. The CDR3 DNA reads as TGTGCCAGTAGCACCTCGGGACTAGCGTCCGGGGAGCTGTTTTTT.

The V call is TRBV7-6, the J call TRBJ2-1; D may be TRBD1 (6 bases). Germline assignment: CDR1 SGHVS and CDR2 FNYEAQ. The CDR3 has 13 amino acids. The V gene lost 5 bases and the J gene lost 8 bases, with 13 bases spanning the gap. In DNA, the CDR3 is TGTGCCAGCAGCCGAACAGGGATCGATGAGCAGTTCTTC. Protein sequence: CASSRTGIDEQFF.

This clone was seen a handful of times. The chain carries TRBV4-2 and TRBJ1-1; possible D gene TRBD1, 5 bases. Germline V lookup: CDR1 LGHNA, CDR2 YNFKEQ. The V and J ends lost 1 base and 6 bases respectively, with 12 bases between them. This CDR3 spans 14 amino acids. CDR3 protein: CASSQAWGDAEAFF. The CDR3 DNA follows: TGTGCCAGCAGCCAAGCCTGGGGGGACGCTGAAGCTTTCTTT.